This T cell receptor beta chain was profiled in a study of radiotherapy plus CTLA-4 blockade in lung cancer. Across the study: Objective responses were seen in around 18% of patients, disease control in around 31%.

CDR3 size: 11 residues. Germline values: CDR1 SQVTM, CDR2 ANQGSEA. Trimming pared 5 bases from V and 7 bases from J, leaving 8 bases between. For this clone: What it binds is not known.

Those with chemo-refractory metastatic non-small-cell lung cancer were treated with focal radiation combined with CTLA-4 blockade using ipilimumab. Overall study results and limits: The study found tumor-derived TCR clones expanded in blood after radiotherapy plus ipilimumab. The authors reported that early blood T cell clone dynamics, with interferon-beta, best predicted response.

Measured with immunoSEQ multiplex PCR; TCRdb has only the in-frame clones, and not every one. The table lists some 60,000 clones, 65% to 80% of them singletons. This chain connects TRBV29-1 to TRBJ2-2; D gene unclear. The TCR was taken from a human donor with non-small cell lung cancer who had a complete response to radiotherapy plus ipilimumab. The sequenced sample was peripheral blood, obtained from a patient treated with radiotherapy plus ipilimumab. The CDR3 is CSVWSLGELFF. In DNA, the CDR3 is TGCAGCGTTTGGAGCCTCGGGGAGCTGTTTTTT.